This T cell receptor beta chain originates from a study of blood T cell repertoires in COVID-19. The junction had 2 bases not matched to a gene; V was cut back by 1 base and J by 4 bases. Germline V CDR1 and CDR2: SGHAT, FQNNGV. The CDR3 has 14 amino acids. The data were produced by immunoSEQ multiplex PCR, yet TCRdb's version contains in-frame clones alone and is incomplete. The sample has fewer than 70,000 clones; 80% to 90% are singletons. J is TRBJ2-5 and V is TRBV11-2; 8 nucleotides agree with TRBD1. The sequence was collected from a human donor in a cohort sampled during active COVID-19. Sequenced sample: peripheral blood. The CDR3 reads CASSLGTGPETQYF. CDR3 nucleotides: TGTGCCAGCAGCTTAGGGACAGGGCCAGAGACCCAGTACTTC.